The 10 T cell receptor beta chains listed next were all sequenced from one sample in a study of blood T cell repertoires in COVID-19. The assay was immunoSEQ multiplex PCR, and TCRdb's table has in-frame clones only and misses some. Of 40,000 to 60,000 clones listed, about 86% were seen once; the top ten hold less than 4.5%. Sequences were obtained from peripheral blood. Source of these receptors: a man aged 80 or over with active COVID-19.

CDR3 nucleotide sequence: TGTGCCACCAGGGTCGACAGGGACACTGAAGCTTTCTTT. Amino acids: CATRVDRDTEAFF. The J gene is TRBJ1-1, the V gene TRBV24-1; TRBD1 aligns across 7 bases. The germline gives CDR1 KGHDR, CDR2 SFDVKD. Germline trimming cut 7 bases from V and 3 bases from J; bases unmatched to any gene: 4. The length of the CDR3 is 13 residues.

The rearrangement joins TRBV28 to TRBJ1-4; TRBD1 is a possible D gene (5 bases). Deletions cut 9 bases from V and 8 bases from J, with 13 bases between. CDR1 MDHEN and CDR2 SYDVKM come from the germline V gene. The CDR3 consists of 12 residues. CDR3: CASSGTLEKLFF. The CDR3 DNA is TGTGCCAGTAGCGGGACTTTGGAAAAACTGTTTTTT.

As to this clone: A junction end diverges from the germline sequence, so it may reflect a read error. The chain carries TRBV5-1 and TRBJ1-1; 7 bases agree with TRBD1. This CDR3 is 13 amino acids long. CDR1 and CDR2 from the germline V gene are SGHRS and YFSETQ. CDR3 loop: CASTLTGNTEAFF. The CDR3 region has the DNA TGCGCCAGCACCTTGACAGGGAATACTGAAGCTTTCTTT.

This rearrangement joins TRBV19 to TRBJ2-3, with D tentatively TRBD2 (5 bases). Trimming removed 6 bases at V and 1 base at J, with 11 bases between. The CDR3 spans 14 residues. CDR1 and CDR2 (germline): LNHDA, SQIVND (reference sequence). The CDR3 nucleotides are TGTGCCAGTAGGAATCGGGGTGGCACAGATACGCAGTATTTT. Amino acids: CASRNRGGTDTQYF.

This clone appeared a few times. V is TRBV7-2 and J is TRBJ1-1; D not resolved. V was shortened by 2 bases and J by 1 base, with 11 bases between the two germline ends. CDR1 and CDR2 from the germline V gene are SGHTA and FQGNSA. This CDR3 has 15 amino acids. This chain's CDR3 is CASSLYQIQNTEAFF. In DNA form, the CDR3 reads TGTGCCAGCAGCTTATATCAGATTCAGAACACTGAAGCTTTCTTT.

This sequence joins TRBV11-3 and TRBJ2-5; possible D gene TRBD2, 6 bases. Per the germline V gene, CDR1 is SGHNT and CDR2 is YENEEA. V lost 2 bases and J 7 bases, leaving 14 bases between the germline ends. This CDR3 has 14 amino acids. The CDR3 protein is CASSLSRGSGTQYF. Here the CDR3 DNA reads TGTGCCAGCAGCTTATCCCGGGGGAGCGGGACCCAGTACTTC.

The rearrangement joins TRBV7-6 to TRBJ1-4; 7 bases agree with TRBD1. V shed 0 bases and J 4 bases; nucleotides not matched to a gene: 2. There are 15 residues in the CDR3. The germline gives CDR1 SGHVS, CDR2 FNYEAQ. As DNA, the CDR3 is TGTGCCAGCAGCTTAGCAGGACAGGATAATGAAAAACTGTTTTTT. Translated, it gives CASSLAGQDNEKLFF.

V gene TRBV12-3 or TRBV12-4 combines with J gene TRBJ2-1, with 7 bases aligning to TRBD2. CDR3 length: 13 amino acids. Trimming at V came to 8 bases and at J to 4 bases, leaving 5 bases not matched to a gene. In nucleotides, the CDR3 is TGTGCCAGCTCGGGGGGACGGTACAATGAGCAGTTCTTC. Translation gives CASSGGRYNEQFF.

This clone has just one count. The CDR3 here is CASSQVGDEQYF. The CDR3 DNA follows: TGTGCCAGCAGCCAAGTGGGCGACGAGCAGTACTTC. This chain links TRBV3-1 (or the pseudogene TRBV3-2) with TRBJ2-7, with D hard to call. This CDR3 has 12 residues. The V gene's germline CDR1 is LGHDT and CDR2 YNNKEL (reference sequence). V was cut by 1 base and J by 5 bases, with 6 bases left in between.

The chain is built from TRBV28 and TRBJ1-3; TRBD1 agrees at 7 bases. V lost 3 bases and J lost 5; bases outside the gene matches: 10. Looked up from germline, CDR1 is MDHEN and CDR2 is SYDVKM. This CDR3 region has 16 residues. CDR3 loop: CASSFTGVDSRNTIYF. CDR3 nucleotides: TGTGCCAGCAGTTTCACAGGGGTAGATTCAAGAAACACCATATATTTT.